This TCR beta chain was retrieved from a study of T cells in Graves' hyperthyroidism and ophthalmopathy. Study-level points and caveats: Most thyroid clonotypes with frequency above 0.001 were detected in blood. A model built on 13 V-J features separated ophthalmopathy from stable hyperthyroidism.

Notes on this clonotype: Its antigen is unknown.

This CDR3 spans 13 amino acids. CDR1 SQVTM and CDR2 ANQGSEA come from the germline V gene. V lost 7 bases, J lost 5 bases, and 9 bases stayed unmatched. Amplified TCR beta CDR3 regions came from RNA transcripts. An initial round of RT-PCR targeting the TCR CDR3 relied on the HTBI primer set. TCRdb re-derived calls from the multiplex PCR reads in MiXCR, one entry per CDR3 protein. The table lists 500,000 or so distinct CDR3 sequences, roughly 15% of them singletons. The V and J genes are TRBV29-1 and TRBJ1-2; 8 nucleotides line up with TRBD1. The sequence came from a woman aged 25 to 39 with Graves' ophthalmopathy. The sequenced sample was blood. The CDR3 loop reads CSAADRALYGYTF. DNA of the CDR3: TGCAGCGCTGCGGACAGGGCCCTATATGGCTACACCTTC. The full variable domain, its missing parts supplied by reference TRBV29-1 and TRBJ1-2, is SAVISQKPSRDICQRGTSLTIQCQVDSQVTMMFWYRQQPGQSLTLIATANQGSEATYESGFVIDKFPISRPNLTFSTLTVSNMSPEDSSIYLCSAADRALYGYTFGSGTRLTVV.